This T cell receptor beta chain was captured by sequencing in a study of blood T cells in healthy people across ages. The study's findings and limits: Estimates drawn from one million T cells were deemed to understate diversity. A strong correlation between TCR beta diversity and naive T cell percentage was seen.

Then a second PCR, running roughly 7 to 11 cycles, was carried out with a sample-barcoded 5' primer and a J-beta primer mix. Every molecule of cDNA carried a tag from a template-switch adaptor with 12 random nucleotides. TCRdb fed the 5' RACE reads into MiXCR, producing one record per CDR3 protein. Among about 670,000 distinct CDR3 sequences, about 43% were seen once, and the ten largest hold 25% to 35%. On this clonotype itself: Its target is not known.

This CDR3 region has 14 residues. V dropped 4 bases and J dropped 4; count of bases not matched to a gene: 6. Germline assignment: CDR1 SGHRS and CDR2 YFSETQ. There were at least 6 micrograms of total RNA extracted from every sample. The genes are TRBV5-1 and TRBJ1-2; 8 bases align to TRBD1. Sequencing was performed on blood. The sequence was collected from a man at least 80 years old in good health. DNA of the CDR3: TGCGCCAGCAGCAGTAAAACAGGGGGCTATGGCTACACCTTC. It is translated as CASSSKTGGYGYTF.